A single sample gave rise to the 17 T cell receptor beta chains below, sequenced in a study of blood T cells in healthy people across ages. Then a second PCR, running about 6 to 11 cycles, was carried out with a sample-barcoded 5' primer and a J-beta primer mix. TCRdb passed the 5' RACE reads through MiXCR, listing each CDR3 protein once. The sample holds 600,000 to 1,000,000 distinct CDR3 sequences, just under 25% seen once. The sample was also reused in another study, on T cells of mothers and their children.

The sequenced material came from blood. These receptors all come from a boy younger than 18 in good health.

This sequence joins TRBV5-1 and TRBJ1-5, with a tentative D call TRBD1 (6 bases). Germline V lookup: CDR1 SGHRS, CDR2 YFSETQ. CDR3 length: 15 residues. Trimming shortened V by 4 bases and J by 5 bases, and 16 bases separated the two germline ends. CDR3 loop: CASSPGWRGDQPQHF. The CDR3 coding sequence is TGCGCCAGCAGCCCCGGATGGAGGGGGGATCAGCCCCAGCATTTT.

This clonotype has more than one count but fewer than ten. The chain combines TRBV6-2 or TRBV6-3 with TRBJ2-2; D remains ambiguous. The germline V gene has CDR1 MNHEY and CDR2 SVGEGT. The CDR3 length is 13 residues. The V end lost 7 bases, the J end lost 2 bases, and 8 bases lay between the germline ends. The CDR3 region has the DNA TGTGCCAGCAATCTGGACAACACCGGGGAGCTGTTTTTT. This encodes CASNLDNTGELFF.

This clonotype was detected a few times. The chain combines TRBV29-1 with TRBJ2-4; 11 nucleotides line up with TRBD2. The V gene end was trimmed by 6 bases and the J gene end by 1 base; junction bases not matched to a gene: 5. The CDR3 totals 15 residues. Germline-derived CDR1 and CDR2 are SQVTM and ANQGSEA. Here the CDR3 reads CSVAPSGGAKNIQYF. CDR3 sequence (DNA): TGCAGCGTGGCCCCTAGCGGGGGGGCCAAAAACATTCAGTACTTC. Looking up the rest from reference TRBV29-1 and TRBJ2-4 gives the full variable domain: SAVISQKPSRDICQRGTSLTIQCQVDSQVTMMFWYRQQPGQSLTLIATANQGSEATYESGFVIDKFPISRPNLTFSTLTVSNMSPEDSSIYLCSVAPSGGAKNIQYFGAGTRLSVL.

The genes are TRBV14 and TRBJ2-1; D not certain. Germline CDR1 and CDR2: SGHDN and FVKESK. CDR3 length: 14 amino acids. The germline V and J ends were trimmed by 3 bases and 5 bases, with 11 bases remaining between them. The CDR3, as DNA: TGTGCCAGCAGCCAGTTCCAGGCAGACAATGAGCAGTTCTTC. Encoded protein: CASSQFQADNEQFF.

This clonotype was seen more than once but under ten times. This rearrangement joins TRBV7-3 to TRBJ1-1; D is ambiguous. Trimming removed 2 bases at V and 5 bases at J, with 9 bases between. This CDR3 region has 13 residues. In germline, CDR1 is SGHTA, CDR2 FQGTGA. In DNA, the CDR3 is TGTGCCAGCAGCTTATCGGGCCAGACTGAAGCTTTCTTT. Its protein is CASSLSGQTEAFF.

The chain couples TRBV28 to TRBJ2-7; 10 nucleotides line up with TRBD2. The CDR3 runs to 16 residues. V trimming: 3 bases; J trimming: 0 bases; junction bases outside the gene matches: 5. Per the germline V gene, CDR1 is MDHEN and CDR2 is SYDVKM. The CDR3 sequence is CASSLVAGGPSYEQYF. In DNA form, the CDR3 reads TGTGCCAGCAGTTTGGTAGCGGGGGGACCCTCCTACGAGCAGTACTTC.

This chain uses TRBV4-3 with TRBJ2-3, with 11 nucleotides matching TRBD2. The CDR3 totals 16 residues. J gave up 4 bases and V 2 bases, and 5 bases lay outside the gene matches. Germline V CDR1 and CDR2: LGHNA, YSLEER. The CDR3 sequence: CASSQSLAGGPDTQYF. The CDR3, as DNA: TGCGCCAGCAGCCAAAGCCTAGCGGGAGGCCCAGATACGCAGTATTTT.

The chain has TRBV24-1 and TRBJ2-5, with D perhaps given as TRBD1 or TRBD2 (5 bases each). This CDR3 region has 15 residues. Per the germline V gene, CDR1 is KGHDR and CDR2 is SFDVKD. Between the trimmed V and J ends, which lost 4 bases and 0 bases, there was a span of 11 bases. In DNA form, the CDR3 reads TGTGCCACCAGTGACGTCGAGGGGTACCAAGAGACCCAGTACTTC. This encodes CATSDVEGYQETQYF.

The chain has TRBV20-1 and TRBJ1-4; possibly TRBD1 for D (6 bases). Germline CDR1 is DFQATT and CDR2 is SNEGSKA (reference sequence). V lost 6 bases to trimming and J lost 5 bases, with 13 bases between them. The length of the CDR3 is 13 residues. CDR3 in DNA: TGCAGTGCGGTACAGGGACTCAATGAAAAACTGTTTTTT. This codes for CSAVQGLNEKLFF.

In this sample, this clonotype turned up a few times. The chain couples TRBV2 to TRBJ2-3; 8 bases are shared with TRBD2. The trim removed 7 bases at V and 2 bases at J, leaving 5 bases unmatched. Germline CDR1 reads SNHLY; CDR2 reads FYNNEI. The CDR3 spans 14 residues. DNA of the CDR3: TGTGCCAGCAAGAAGCGGGAGTTCACAGATACGCAGTATTTT. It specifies CASKKREFTDTQYF.

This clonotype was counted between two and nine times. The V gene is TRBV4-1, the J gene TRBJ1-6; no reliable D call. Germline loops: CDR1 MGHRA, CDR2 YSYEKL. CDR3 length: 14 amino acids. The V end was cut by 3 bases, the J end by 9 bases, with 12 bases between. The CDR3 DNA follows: TGCGCCAGCAGCCAGAGGGAAGAACTTTCACCCCTCCACTTT. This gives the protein CASSQREELSPLHF.

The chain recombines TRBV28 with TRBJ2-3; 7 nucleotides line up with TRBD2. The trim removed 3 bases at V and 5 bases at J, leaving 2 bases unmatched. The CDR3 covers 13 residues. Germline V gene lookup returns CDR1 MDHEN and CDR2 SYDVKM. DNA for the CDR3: TGTGCCAGCAGTTTTGGGGGGGAAGATACGCAGTATTTT. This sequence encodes CASSFGGEDTQYF.

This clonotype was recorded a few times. CDR3 DNA: TGTGCCTGGAATTCAGTCAGGTTTGAAAAACTGTTTTTT. It translates to CAWNSVRFEKLFF. V gene TRBV30 combines with J gene TRBJ1-4; the D is unclear. The germline V gene encodes CDR1 GTSNPN and CDR2 SVGIG (reference sequence). Between the trimmed V and J ends, which lost 4 bases and 7 bases, there was a span of 13 bases. CDR3 length: 13 amino acids.

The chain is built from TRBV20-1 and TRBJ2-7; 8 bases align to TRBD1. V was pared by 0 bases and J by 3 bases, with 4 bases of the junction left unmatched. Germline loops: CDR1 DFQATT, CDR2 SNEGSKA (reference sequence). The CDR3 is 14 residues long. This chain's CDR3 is CSAREPGGVYEQYF. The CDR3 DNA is TGCAGTGCTAGAGAACCAGGGGGCGTCTACGAGCAGTACTTC.

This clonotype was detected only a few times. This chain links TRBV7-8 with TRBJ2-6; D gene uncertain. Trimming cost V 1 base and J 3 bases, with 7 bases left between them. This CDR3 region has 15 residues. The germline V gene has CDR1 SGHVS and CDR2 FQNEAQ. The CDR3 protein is CASSLVGGGANVLTF. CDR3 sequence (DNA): TGTGCCAGCAGCTTAGTGGGTGGTGGGGCCAACGTCCTGACTTTC.

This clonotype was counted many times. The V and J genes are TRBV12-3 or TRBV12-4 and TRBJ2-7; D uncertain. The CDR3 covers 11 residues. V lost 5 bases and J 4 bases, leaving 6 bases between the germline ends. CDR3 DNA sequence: TGTGCCAGCAGTCCTCGGTACGAGCAGTACTTC. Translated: CASSPRYEQYF.

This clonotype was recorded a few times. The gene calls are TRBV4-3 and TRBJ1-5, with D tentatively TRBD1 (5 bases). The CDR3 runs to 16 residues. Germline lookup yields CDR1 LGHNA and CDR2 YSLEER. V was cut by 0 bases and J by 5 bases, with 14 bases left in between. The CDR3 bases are TGCGCCAGCAGCCAAGACCGGGGCCAGGGTCATCAGCCCCAGCATTTT. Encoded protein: CASSQDRGQGHQPQHF.